One sample yielded the 27 T cell receptor beta chains listed below, sequenced in a study of T-cell memory formation after mild COVID-19. TCRdb re-called the 5' RACE reads through MiXCR, storing one row per CDR3 protein. The sample has more than 150,000 distinct CDR3 sequences, less than 20% seen once. Sequenced input: PBMCs or a T cell subset sorted from them (not recorded which). These receptors originate from a man aged 18-30 years who had mild COVID-19 (a few samples of this study predate the infection). Cell type and time point are not known.

This clonotype appeared a few times. This rearrangement joins TRBV19 to TRBJ1-5, with 11 bases lining up with TRBD1. The V and J ends lost 5 bases and 6 bases, in that order; junction bases with no gene match: 3. The germline V gene has CDR1 LNHDA and CDR2 SQIVND (reference sequence). This CDR3 comprises 14 residues. The chain's CDR3 is CASSGDRGAQPQHF. The CDR3, as DNA: TGTGCCAGTAGTGGGGACAGGGGGGCTCAGCCCCAGCATTTT.

The chain combines TRBV7-2 with TRBJ1-5, with unresolved D. This CDR3 has 15 residues. V lost 5 bases, J lost 4 bases, and 15 bases lay in between. Germline V gene lookup returns CDR1 SGHTA and CDR2 FQGNSA. In DNA form, the CDR3 reads TGTGCCAGCAGCCCTCGGCCGTTCGGGAATCAGCCCCAGCATTTT. It is translated as CASSPRPFGNQPQHF.

This clonotype has more than one count but fewer than ten. The J gene is TRBJ2-2, the V gene TRBV7-2; unclear D gene. Between the trimmed V and J ends, which lost 4 bases and 4 bases, there was a span of 7 bases. Germline V gene data show CDR1 as SGHTA and CDR2 as FQGNSA. The CDR3 covers 13 residues. This CDR3 reads CASSSVRTGELFF. The DNA of the CDR3 is TGTGCCAGCAGCTCAGTACGCACCGGGGAGCTGTTTTTT. Filled out from reference TRBV7-2 and TRBJ2-2, the complete variable domain reads GAGVSQSPSNKVTEKGKDVELRCDPISGHTALYWYRQSLGQGLEFLIYFQGNSAPDKSGLPSDRFSAERTGGSVSTLTIQRTQQEDSAVYLCASSSVRTGELFFGEGSRLTVL.

In this sample, this clonotype turned up a few times. J is TRBJ1-2 and V is TRBV7-2; 7 nucleotides line up with TRBD1. CDR1 is SGHTA, CDR2 FQGNSA, per germline. The CDR3 runs 15 residues. V shed 5 bases and J 1 base; nucleotides not matched to a gene: 7. Here the CDR3 DNA reads TGTGCCAGCAGCCCGCGGGACAGCCGTAACTATGGCTACACCTTC. Residues: CASSPRDSRNYGYTF.

DNA of the CDR3: TGCGCCAGCAGCCAGCCCCGGGACAGGGGGACAGGGACTGAAGCTTTCTTT. Its translation: CASSQPRDRGTGTEAFF. The chain recombines TRBV4-1 with TRBJ1-1; 11 bases fit TRBD1. Germline loops: CDR1 MGHRA, CDR2 YSYEKL. CDR3 length: 17 residues. V shed 3 bases, J shed 5 bases, and the junction held 11 bases outside the gene matches.

The chain combines TRBV6-2 or TRBV6-3 with TRBJ1-2, with no clear D. The CDR3 consists of 13 residues. V dropped 5 bases and J dropped 4 bases, with 11 bases sitting between them. Germline V gene lookup returns CDR1 MNHEY and CDR2 SVGEGT. Here the CDR3 reads CASSHGLIYGYTF. DNA of the CDR3: TGTGCCAGCAGTCACGGCCTGATCTATGGCTACACCTTC.

The rearrangement links TRBV5-1 to TRBJ2-2; D might be TRBD2 (6 bases). The CDR3 totals 15 residues. Trimming removed 2 bases at V and 5 bases at J, with 13 bases between. Germline CDR1 SGHRS, CDR2 YFSETQ. The CDR3 coding sequence is TGCGCCAGCAGCTTTACCGGGAGCAGGACCGGGGAGCTGTTTTTT. Translated, it gives CASSFTGSRTGELFF.

This clonotype was counted between two and nine times. The chain is built from TRBV12-3 or TRBV12-4 and TRBJ1-4; 9 bases fit TRBD1. The CDR3 extends over 14 amino acids. Trimming cost V 8 bases and J 4 bases; bases outside gene matches: 5. CDR3: CASVRTGDNEKLFF. For the CDR3, the DNA is TGTGCCAGCGTACGGACAGGGGATAATGAAAAACTGTTTTTT.

The chain employs TRBV10-3 and TRBJ1-2; 8 nucleotides align to TRBD1. The germline CDR1 and CDR2 sequences are ENHRY and SYGVKD. The CDR3 is 14 amino acids. The trim removed 8 bases at V and 4 bases at J, leaving 9 bases unmatched. CDR3 nucleotides: TGTGCCATCCGGGGACAGGCCCCTTTCTATGGCTACACCTTC. It encodes CAIRGQAPFYGYTF.

There are a few counts of this clonotype. The chain has TRBV28 and TRBJ1-2; D gene uncertain. The germline V gene encodes CDR1 MDHEN and CDR2 SYDVKM. CDR3 size: 12 residues. V lost 6 bases and J 5 bases, leaving 10 bases between the germline ends. The CDR3: CASSPVDYGYTF. The CDR3 DNA is TGTGCCAGCAGCCCGGTGGATTATGGCTACACCTTC.

This clonotype was counted between two and nine times. The rearrangement links TRBV6-5 to TRBJ1-2; D is ambiguous. V was trimmed by 5 bases and J by 8 bases, leaving 15 bases between them. From germline, CDR1 is MNHEY and CDR2 SVGAGI. The CDR3 length is 13 residues. Here the CDR3 DNA reads TGTGCCAGCAGTCCCGGGCCCGAGGCGGGCTACACCTTC. This codes for CASSPGPEAGYTF.

The chain couples TRBV21-1 to TRBJ2-3; the table's D gene call, TRBD1, was not cross checked with the DNA. TRBV21-1 corresponds to a pseudogene. This CDR3 spans 17 amino acids. The CDR3 loop is CASSKGTVAPFTDTQYF. CDR3 nucleotides: TGTGCCAGCAGCAAGGGGACAGTCGCACCCTTCACAGATACGCAGTATTTT.

This clonotype came up a few times. The chain uses TRBV29-1 and TRBJ1-2, with no clear D. Germline-derived CDR1 and CDR2 are SQVTM and ANQGSEA. With 7 bases removed from V and 0 bases from J, the gap between germline ends came to 12 bases. The CDR3 spans 13 residues. CDR3 region: CSAVGLSNYGYTF. CDR3 bases: TGCAGCGCAGTGGGTCTTTCTAACTATGGCTACACCTTC.

This chain uses TRBV7-2 with TRBJ2-3, with D perhaps given as TRBD1 or TRBD2 (5 bases each). The CDR3 has 12 residues. CDR1 SGHTA and CDR2 FQGNSA come from the germline V gene. With 8 bases removed from V and 3 bases from J, the gap between germline ends came to 9 bases. The chain's CDR3 is CASSGATDTQYF. CDR3 sequence (DNA): TGTGCCAGCTCCGGGGCGACAGATACGCAGTATTTT.

This chain links TRBV28 with TRBJ2-7, with TRBD1 matching over 10 bases. Germline CDR1 and CDR2: MDHEN and SYDVKM. The CDR3 is 18 amino acids. The ends lost 5 bases at V and 4 bases at J; junction bases unmatched: 17. CDR3 amino acids: CASSPPGQGFPLLYEQYV. As DNA, the CDR3 is TGTGCCAGCAGTCCCCCGGGACAGGGGTTCCCCCTTCTTTACGAGCAGTACGTC.

This clonotype has just a few counts. The chain employs TRBV20-1 and TRBJ2-3; D not resolved. CDR3 size: 13 residues. Germline V lookup: CDR1 DFQATT, CDR2 SNEGSKA (reference sequence). Trimming pared 3 bases from V and 7 bases from J, leaving 14 bases between. The CDR3 spells CSASHPPVYTQYF. CDR3 nucleotide sequence: TGCAGTGCTAGTCATCCCCCTGTCTATACGCAGTATTTT.

This clonotype was found a few times. The V gene is TRBV12-5, the J gene TRBJ1-1; D is undetermined. The CDR3 sequence is 18 residues long. Germline V CDR1 and CDR2: LGHNT, FRNRAP. Trimming cost V 0 bases and J 0 bases, with 17 bases left between them. The CDR3 bases are TGTGCTAGTGGTTTGGTACTCGGGGTCGGACCCATGAACACTGAAGCTTTCTTT. This translates into CASGLVLGVGPMNTEAFF.

The chain joins TRBV5-1 to TRBJ1-1; D might be TRBD1 (5 bases). The CDR3 covers 15 residues. Trimming took off 4 bases at V and 0 bases at J, with 13 bases between the two ends. CDR1 and CDR2 from the germline V gene are SGHRS and YFSETQ. In nucleotides, the CDR3 is TGCGCCAGCAGCCTAGAAACAGGAGTGAACACTGAAGCTTTCTTT. This codes for CASSLETGVNTEAFF. Full variable domain (outside the CDR3, taken from reference TRBV5-1 and TRBJ1-1): KAGVTQTPRYLIKTRGQQVTLSCSPISGHRSVSWYQQTPGQGLQFLFEYFSETQRNKGNFPGRFSGRQFSNSRSEMNVSTLELGDSALYLCASSLETGVNTEAFFGQGTRLTVV.

The chain recombines TRBV4-3 with TRBJ2-3; D is uncertain. The germline V gene has CDR1 LGHNA and CDR2 YSLEER. Trimming removed 1 base from V and 5 bases from J, with 10 bases in between. The CDR3 loop spans 14 amino acids. CDR3 residues: CASSQGSWGDTQYF. The CDR3 coding sequence is TGCGCCAGCAGCCAAGGGTCCTGGGGAGATACGCAGTATTTT.

This clonotype was detected a few times. The chain has TRBV5-6 and TRBJ2-2; D may be TRBD2 (5 bases). This CDR3 is 16 amino acids long. Germline CDR1 SGHDT, CDR2 YYEEEE. The V end lost 2 bases, the J end lost 1 base, and 12 bases lay between the germline ends. The CDR3 DNA is TGTGCCAGCAGCTTCGGAGAGGGATGGAACACCGGGGAGCTGTTTTTT. Protein: CASSFGEGWNTGELFF.

The chain is built from TRBV5-1 and TRBJ2-4, with 8 bases that match TRBD1. CDR3 length: 14 residues. CDR1 and CDR2 from the germline V gene are SGHRS and YFSETQ. J lost 5 bases, V lost 4 bases, and 5 bases had no gene match. The CDR3 nucleotides are TGCGCCAGCAGCCTAGCGACAGGGGAAAACATTCAGTACTTC. It encodes CASSLATGENIQYF.

This rearrangement joins TRBV7-9 to TRBJ1-2, with TRBD1 identical over 10 bases. Germline lookup yields CDR1 SEHNR and CDR2 FQNEAQ (reference sequence). The CDR3 has 14 residues. V shed 0 bases and J 12 bases; nucleotides not matched to a gene: 7. CDR3 bases: TGTGCCAGCAGCTTAGCCGGACAGGGGGGAGGTGACACCTTC. Amino acid sequence: CASSLAGQGGGDTF.

Only a few counts were recorded for this clonotype. The chain combines TRBV10-1 with TRBJ2-2; D perhaps matches TRBD2 (5 bases). From germline, CDR1 is WNHNN and CDR2 SYGVQD (reference sequence). The CDR3 loop spans 14 amino acids. V dropped 6 bases and J dropped 6 bases, with 14 bases sitting between them. CDR3 protein: CASRRDSLAGELFF. In DNA, the CDR3 is TGCGCCAGCAGGAGGGATAGCCTAGCCGGGGAGCTGTTTTTT.

The gene calls are TRBV27 and TRBJ1-1; weak D call: TRBD1 (6 bases). Germline-derived CDR1 and CDR2 are MNHEY and SMNVEV (reference sequence). This CDR3 has 15 amino acids. The ends were cut back, 0 bases at V and 8 bases at J, with 16 bases in the middle. The chain's CDR3 is CASSLSWAGQGEAFF. CDR3 in DNA: TGTGCCAGCAGTTTATCGTGGGCGGGGCAGGGGGAAGCTTTCTTT.

This clonotype was seen at least ten times. J is TRBJ2-3 and V is TRBV4-1; D is unclear. The CDR3 contains 16 residues. V was shortened by 0 bases and J by 0 bases, with 10 bases between the two germline ends. Germline V CDR1 and CDR2: MGHRA, YSYEKL. CDR3 sequence reads: CASSQEGPPSTDTQYF. For the CDR3, the DNA is TGCGCCAGCAGCCAAGAGGGCCCCCCTAGCACAGATACGCAGTATTTT.

This clonotype was found once. V and J are TRBV7-2 and TRBJ1-1; D might be TRBD1 (5 bases). Looked up from germline, CDR1 is SGHTA and CDR2 is FQGNSA. CDR3 length equals 13 residues. V was shortened by 5 bases and J by 7 bases, with 14 bases between the two germline ends. CDR3 region: CASSQGWGLEAFF. In DNA, the CDR3 is TGTGCCAGCAGCCAGGGATGGGGACTTGAAGCTTTCTTT.

This clonotype occurred many times. This chain connects TRBV20-1 to TRBJ1-2; D call uncertain. Trimming cost V 3 bases and J 6 bases, with 14 bases left between them. Germline values: CDR1 DFQATT, CDR2 SNEGSKA (reference sequence). There are 13 residues in the CDR3. CDR3 in amino acids: CSARVQSTDGYTF. DNA of the CDR3: TGCAGTGCTAGGGTCCAGTCCACCGATGGCTACACCTTC.